The clone carrying this T cell receptor beta chain was picked up one time. TCRdb analysed the reads with MiXCR anew, one entry per CDR3 protein. The sample holds around 290,000 distinct CDR3 sequences, about 25% seen once. The data originate from a study of T cell repertoires in cytomegalovirus infection. Study-wide context: Indicated by public TCR beta signatures were CMV infection and matching HLA type.

V lost 1 base to trimming and J lost 2 bases, with 16 bases between them. Germline-derived CDR1 and CDR2 are SGHRS and YFSETQ. There are 16 residues in the CDR3. This TCR derives from a human donor in good health (CMV status not recorded). Some clones in this sample may be carry-over from other donors' samples. Sequencing input: PBMCs. This chain connects TRBV5-1 to TRBJ2-7; D is possibly TRBD1 or TRBD2 (5 bases each). The chain's CDR3 is CASSLRFGQGPYEQYF. CDR3 sequence (DNA): TGCGCCAGCAGCTTGAGGTTCGGTCAGGGACCCTACGAGCAGTACTTC.